Below are 9 T cell receptor beta chains sequenced from a single sample in a study of blood T cell repertoires in COVID-19. Repertoires were generated with immunoSEQ multiplex PCR, while TCRdb's copy carries only in-frame clones and drops some. The sample carries 120,000 to 150,000 clones, 70% to 90% recorded once. The sequenced sample was PBMCs or T cells enriched from blood (not recorded which). The source of these receptors is a woman aged 30 to 39 with acute COVID-19.

The chain uses TRBV28 and TRBJ1-2; TRBD1 might be the D (6 bases). The CDR3 consists of 14 residues. Trimming shortened V by 5 bases and J by 10 bases, and 20 bases separated the two germline ends. Germline-derived CDR1 and CDR2 are MDHEN and SYDVKM. CDR3 loop: CASSAIRDKKVYTF. The CDR3 bases are TGTGCCAGCAGTGCCATCCGGGACAAGAAAGTCTACACCTTC.

V is TRBV28 and J is TRBJ1-2, with TRBD1 identical over 9 bases. Looked up from germline, CDR1 is MDHEN and CDR2 is SYDVKM. The CDR3 has 16 amino acids. J lost 4 bases, V lost 4 bases, and 10 bases had no gene match. The CDR3 coding sequence is TGTGCCAGCAGTTCCGACGGACAGGGGAAACTCTATGGCTACACCTTC. The encoded protein is CASSSDGQGKLYGYTF.

The chain employs TRBV7-9 and TRBJ1-6; perhaps TRBD1 as D (5 bases). There are 13 residues in the CDR3. From germline, CDR1 is SEHNR and CDR2 FQNEAQ (reference sequence). V lost 5 bases to trimming and J lost 9 bases, with 11 bases between them. CDR3 DNA sequence: TGTGCCAGCAGCCAGGGTAGTATTTCACCCCTCCACTTT. Its protein is CASSQGSISPLHF.

The gene calls are TRBV3-1 (or the pseudogene TRBV3-2) and TRBJ1-5, with D possibly matching TRBD1 (5 bases). CDR3 length: 15 residues. CDR1 is LGHDT, CDR2 YNNKEL, per germline (reference sequence). V lost 2 bases and J 7 bases, leaving 15 bases between the germline ends. In DNA form, the CDR3 reads TGTGCCAGCAGCCAATCAGGGCGGTTCGTACAGCCCCAGCATTTT. It specifies CASSQSGRFVQPQHF.

The CDR3 protein is CASISGQGAGELFF. The CDR3 nucleotides are TGTGCCAGCATATCGGGACAGGGGGCCGGGGAGCTGTTTTTT. The chain is built from TRBV28 and TRBJ2-2; 11 nucleotides align to TRBD1. Germline V CDR1 and CDR2: MDHEN, SYDVKM. CDR3 length: 14 residues. V lost 7 bases to trimming and J lost 6 bases; unmatched junction nucleotides: 4. The full variable domain, rest sourced from reference TRBV28 and TRBJ2-2, is DVKVTQSSRYLVKRTGEKVFLECVQDMDHENMFWYRQDPGLGLRLIYFSYDVKMKEKGDIPEGYSVSREKKERFSLILESASTNQTSMYLCASISGQGAGELFFGEGSRLTVL.

The CDR3 loop is CASSLAYGSGGGYTF. CDR3 DNA: TGTGCCAGCAGCTTAGCGTACGGATCAGGGGGAGGCTACACCTTC. The chain uses TRBV7-2 and TRBJ1-2; 7 bases match TRBD1. This CDR3 has 15 residues. Germline CDR1 and CDR2: SGHTA and FQGNSA. V gave up 0 bases and J gave up 8 bases; unmatched junction bases: 9.

The chain recombines TRBV7-2 with TRBJ2-1, with 10 bases matching TRBD2. The ends lost 4 bases at V and 6 bases at J; junction bases unmatched: 6. The CDR3 extends over 15 amino acids. In germline, CDR1 is SGHTA, CDR2 FQGNSA. CDR3 DNA: TGTGCCAGCAGCTCGGGGACTAGCGCAGGCAATGAGCAGTTCTTC. It encodes CASSSGTSAGNEQFF.

The V gene is TRBV28, the J gene TRBJ2-5, with D maybe TRBD2 (5 bases). The germline gives CDR1 MDHEN, CDR2 SYDVKM. CDR3 length equals 17 residues. Trimming pared 7 bases from V and 0 bases from J, leaving 21 bases between. Here the CDR3 reads CASTPGVGSTYQETQYF. CDR3 sequence (DNA): TGTGCCAGCACCCCCGGGGTGGGGTCGACCTACCAAGAGACCCAGTACTTC.

The chain employs TRBV27 and TRBJ2-3, with a weak D call TRBD2 (5 bases). The germline V and J ends were trimmed by 2 bases and 5 bases, with 20 bases remaining between them. The V gene's germline CDR1 is MNHEY and CDR2 SMNVEV (reference sequence). This CDR3 contains 17 residues. CDR3 region: CASSLTFGLGVQDTQYF. The CDR3 bases are TGTGCCAGCAGTTTAACCTTCGGACTCGGGGTACAAGATACGCAGTATTTT.